Presented here are 24 T cell receptor beta chains from one specimen sequenced in a study of blood T cell repertoires in COVID-19. Here immunoSEQ multiplex PCR was the method, and the copy in TCRdb shows in-frame clones only, minus some. The repertoire holds 200,000 to 250,000 clones, with more than 75% as singletons. The sequenced material came from peripheral blood. These receptor sequences come from an older man with acute or convalescent COVID-19.

The J gene is TRBJ1-1, the V gene TRBV18; tentatively, D is TRBD1 (5 bases). CDR1 and CDR2 (germline): KGHSH, LQKENI. The V gene lost 5 bases and the J gene lost 5 bases, with 15 bases spanning the gap. The CDR3 contains 14 residues. The CDR3 DNA follows: TGTGCCAGCTCATATCAGGGTTTAGGGACTGAAGCTTTCTTT. It translates to CASSYQGLGTEAFF. Together with reference TRBV18 and TRBJ1-1, the CDR3 gives the full variable domain: NAGVMQNPRHLVRRRGQEARLRCSPMKGHSHVYWYRQLPEEGLKFMVYLQKENIIDESGMPKERFSAEFPKEGPSILRIQQVVRGDSAAYFCASSYQGLGTEAFFGQGTRLTVV.

V and J are TRBV2 and TRBJ2-4; D gene ambiguous. Trimming cost V 4 bases and J 0 bases, with 13 bases left between them. CDR1 and CDR2 from the germline V gene are SNHLY and FYNNEI. This CDR3 spans 16 amino acids. CDR3 region: CASSAHVSLAKNIQYF. The CDR3 DNA follows: TGTGCCAGCAGTGCGCACGTAAGCCTAGCCAAAAACATTCAGTACTTC.

The J gene is TRBJ2-2, the V gene TRBV18, with D unclear. Germline V gene sequence: CDR1 KGHSH, CDR2 LQKENI. The CDR3 extends over 16 amino acids. V gave up 5 bases and J gave up 7 bases, with 20 bases separating them. The CDR3 nucleotides read TGTGCCAGCTCATTTGACTCCGCGAGTGTCCGCGGGGAGCTGTTTTTT. It codes for CASSFDSASVRGELFF.

The chain couples TRBV6-1 to TRBJ1-4; D not resolved. The V gene's germline CDR1 is MNHNS and CDR2 SASEGT. This CDR3 region has 12 residues. Between the trimmed V and J ends, which lost 1 base and 11 bases, there was a span of 8 bases. DNA of the CDR3: TGTGCCAGCAGTGAAGGGGCAGGTAAACTGTTTTTT. Encoded protein: CASSEGAGKLFF.

V usage is TRBV19 and J usage is TRBJ1-2; 10 bases are a match to TRBD1. The CDR3 runs to 13 residues. The V gene end was trimmed by 5 bases and the J gene end by 7 bases; junction bases not matched to a gene: 4. CDR1 LNHDA and CDR2 SQIVND come from the germline V gene (reference sequence). The CDR3 DNA is TGTGCCAGTAGTTTAGGACAGGGGGTTGGCTACACCTTC. Its translation is CASSLGQGVGYTF.

The chain combines TRBV3-1 (or the pseudogene TRBV3-2) with TRBJ2-5; D perhaps matches TRBD1 (6 bases). Between the trimmed V and J ends, which lost 0 bases and 1 base, there was a span of 21 bases. The CDR3 has 19 amino acids. Germline V gives CDR1 LGHDT, CDR2 YNNKEL (reference sequence). This CDR3 is CASSQDPDRRGAGQETQYF. In nucleotides, the CDR3 is TGTGCCAGCAGCCAAGACCCAGACAGGCGAGGAGCTGGCCAAGAGACCCAGTACTTC.

The chain is built from TRBV2 and TRBJ1-2; D uncertain. This CDR3 is 12 amino acids long. V was clipped by 10 bases and J by 7 bases, with 16 bases between them. CDR1 and CDR2 (germline): SNHLY, FYNNEI. The CDR3 coding sequence is TGTGCCACCCGAGGGTGGGAGGGTGGCTACACCTTC. Translation: CATRGWEGGYTF.

V gene TRBV18 combines with J gene TRBJ2-1; 10 bases map to TRBD2. Germline V lookup: CDR1 KGHSH, CDR2 LQKENI. The CDR3 runs to 15 residues. The V and J ends lost 1 base and 7 bases, in that order; junction bases with no gene match: 4. The CDR3 DNA sequence: TGTGCCAGCTCACCACTAGCGGGAGGAGGGAATGAGCAGTTCTTC. Translated: CASSPLAGGGNEQFF.

The CDR3 reads CASSPASGYNEQFF. The CDR3 nucleotides read TGTGCCAGCAGCCCCGCTAGCGGTTACAATGAGCAGTTCTTC. V gene TRBV5-4 combines with J gene TRBJ2-1; 7 nucleotides align to TRBD2. Germline V gives CDR1 SGHNT, CDR2 YYREEE (reference sequence). The junction had 5 bases not matched to a gene; V was cut back by 4 bases and J by 4 bases. This CDR3 has 14 residues.

The CDR3 DNA reads TGTGCCAGCAGTGAATACGTTTTCAGTGAAGCTTTCTTT. Its protein is CASSEYVFSEAFF. This sequence joins TRBV2 and TRBJ1-1, with no clear D. Germline V gene lookup returns CDR1 SNHLY and CDR2 FYNNEI. The CDR3 loop spans 13 amino acids. Trimming pared 2 bases from V and 7 bases from J, leaving 11 bases between.

This CDR3 reads CASSQDRGLGYTF. CDR3 DNA sequence: TGTGCCAGCAGCCAAGATCGGGGTTTAGGCTACACCTTC. V is TRBV14 and J is TRBJ1-2; no clear D. This CDR3 region has 13 residues. V gave up 0 bases and J gave up 8 bases, with 10 bases separating them. CDR1 is SGHDN and CDR2 is FVKESK in the germline V gene. The variable domain in full, with the rest retrieved from reference TRBV14 and TRBJ1-2, is EAGVTQFPSHSVIEKGQTVTLRCDPISGHDNLYWYRRVMGKEIKFLLHFVKESKQDESGMPNNRFLAERTGGTYSTLKVQPAELEDSGVYFCASSQDRGLGYTFGSGTRLTVV.

The chain employs TRBV6-2 or TRBV6-3 and TRBJ1-2; D uncertain. Germline V gene sequence: CDR1 MNHEY, CDR2 SVGEGT. The CDR3 length is 17 residues. The germline V and J ends were trimmed by 2 bases and 3 bases, with 19 bases remaining between them. This chain's CDR3 is CASSYLPSAGIYYGYTF. Written as DNA, the CDR3 is TGTGCCAGCAGTTACCTCCCCTCCGCGGGAATTTACTATGGCTACACCTTC.

Comments on this clone: This CDR3 is also generated by other DNA sequences in the sample. The rearrangement uses TRBV11-2 and TRBJ2-1; TRBD2 matches 7 bases. CDR1 and CDR2 (germline): SGHAT, FQNNGV. This CDR3 has 16 amino acids. V gave up 5 bases and J gave up 0 bases; unmatched junction bases: 7. CDR3 sequence: CASSQGRGSSYNEQFF. CDR3 coding DNA: TGTGCCAGCAGCCAGGGTCGCGGGAGCTCCTACAATGAGCAGTTCTTC.

This chain uses TRBV5-1 with TRBJ2-2; 9 bases match TRBD1. Per the germline V gene, CDR1 is SGHRS and CDR2 is YFSETQ. Trimming took 3 bases from V and 5 from J; bases not matched to a gene: 8. The CDR3 is made up of 16 amino acids. The CDR3 reads CASSSGTGGFTGELFF. The CDR3 DNA follows: TGCGCCAGCAGCTCGGGAACAGGGGGCTTTACCGGGGAGCTGTTTTTT.

Of note for this clone: The same CDR3 also results from other DNA sequences found in this sample. The chain combines TRBV6-5 with TRBJ2-7; 7 bases fit TRBD2. The CDR3 covers 15 residues. The V gene end was trimmed by 0 bases and the J gene end by 2 bases; junction bases not matched to a gene: 4. CDR1 and CDR2 from the germline V gene are MNHEY and SVGAGI. The CDR3 is CASSYSGGRAYEQYF. The CDR3, as DNA: TGTGCCAGCAGTTACTCGGGGGGGAGGGCCTACGAGCAGTACTTC.

This rearrangement joins TRBV11-3 to TRBJ1-2, with a possible D match to TRBD1 (6 bases). Germline V gene lookup returns CDR1 SGHNT and CDR2 YENEEA. The germline V and J ends were trimmed by 1 base and 5 bases, with 8 bases remaining between them. The CDR3 is 13 amino acids. The CDR3 region is CASSLAQGYGYTF. The CDR3 DNA reads as TGTGCCAGCAGCTTAGCCCAGGGGTATGGCTACACCTTC.

This chain connects TRBV5-1 to TRBJ2-3; 10 bases line up with TRBD2. The V gene end was trimmed by 1 base and the J gene end by 7 bases; junction bases not matched to a gene: 12. Germline V gene sequence: CDR1 SGHRS, CDR2 YFSETQ. CDR3 length: 17 amino acids. The CDR3 here is CASSLFSSGRAANTQYF. The DNA for the CDR3 is TGCGCCAGCAGCTTGTTTTCGAGCGGGAGGGCCGCAAATACGCAGTATTTT.

The rearrangement uses TRBV7-2 and TRBJ2-2, with a possible D match to TRBD2 (5 bases). This CDR3 is built from 14 residues. CDR1 and CDR2 (germline): SGHTA, FQGNSA. The V end lost 8 bases, the J end lost 5 bases, and 15 bases lay between the germline ends. The CDR3: CASSRTGWTGELFF. The CDR3 nucleotides read TGTGCCAGCTCTAGGACTGGGTGGACCGGGGAGCTGTTTTTT.

The rearrangement joins TRBV6-5 to TRBJ2-7; TRBD2 matches 10 bases. J gave up 1 base and V 6 bases, and 3 bases lay outside the gene matches. Germline CDR1 and CDR2: MNHEY and SVGAGI. This CDR3 is built from 14 residues. The chain's CDR3 is CASRQREGSYEQYV. CDR3 DNA: TGTGCCAGCAGGCAGCGGGAGGGTTCCTACGAGCAGTACGTC.

The gene calls are TRBV9 and TRBJ2-3; 15 nucleotides agree with TRBD2. Germline V lookup: CDR1 SGDLS, CDR2 YYNGEE. The CDR3 sequence is 17 residues long. The V segment lost 2 bases and the J segment 3 bases; nucleotides outside the gene matches: 4. The CDR3 loop is CASSVGLAGGSTDTQYF. The CDR3 DNA is TGTGCCAGCAGCGTTGGACTAGCGGGAGGGTCAACAGATACGCAGTATTTT.

The chain is built from TRBV19 and TRBJ1-1, with 7 nucleotides matching TRBD1. V shed 3 bases and J 1 base; nucleotides not matched to a gene: 5. The CDR3 sequence is 15 residues long. Germline V gives CDR1 LNHDA, CDR2 SQIVND (reference sequence). The CDR3 sequence: CASSIRTGANTEAFF. The CDR3 DNA follows: TGTGCCAGTAGTATCAGGACAGGCGCGAACACTGAAGCTTTCTTT.

The genes are TRBV7-3 and TRBJ2-5; D not resolved. Germline V gene sequence: CDR1 SGHTA, CDR2 FQGTGA. The V end lost 2 bases, the J end lost 3 bases, and 13 bases lay between the germline ends. This CDR3 is built from 15 residues. As DNA, the CDR3 is TGTGCCAGCAGCTTAGCAAAGACGAGCGAAGAGACCCAGTACTTC. Protein product: CASSLAKTSEETQYF.

This sequence joins TRBV18 and TRBJ2-5; 8 bases align to TRBD2. Germline CDR1 is KGHSH and CDR2 is LQKENI. The CDR3 runs to 15 residues. The V gene end was trimmed by 3 bases and the J gene end by 4 bases; junction bases not matched to a gene: 7. This CDR3 is CASSPLSGSGETQYF. In DNA form, the CDR3 reads TGTGCCAGCTCACCGCTGAGCGGGAGCGGAGAGACCCAGTACTTC.

The V call is TRBV12-3 or TRBV12-4, the J call TRBJ1-5, with a weak D call TRBD1 (5 bases). The CDR3 has 11 amino acids. V gave up 6 bases and J gave up 9 bases, with 9 bases separating them. CDR3 DNA: TGTGCCAGCAGAGGGGTCGGGCCCCAGCATTTT. The encoded protein is CASRGVGPQHF.